Shown below are 26 T cell receptor beta chains from a single sample sequenced in a study of cytomegalovirus exposure and HLA in healthy donors. Vbeta (60) and Jbeta (13) primers were used in the PCR. Assay: immunoSEQ multiplex PCR; the TCRdb copy retains only in-frame clones and omits some. The profile shows roughly 120,000 clones, approximately 80% of them singletons. The sample consisted of PBMCs. All receptors come from a man between 18 and 29 years old in good health and CMV-seronegative.

V and J are TRBV21-1 and TRBJ2-1; TRBD1 was called by the table and not checked on the DNA. TRBV21-1 is a documented pseudogene. This CDR3 comprises 16 residues. CDR3 residues: CASRKGHRVWFGEQFF. The CDR3 DNA is TGTGCCAGCAGAAAAGGCCACAGGGTCTGGTTTGGTGAGCAGTTCTTC.

This clone occurred a few times. The genes are TRBV28 and TRBJ1-5; unclear D gene. Germline loops: CDR1 MDHEN, CDR2 SYDVKM. Between the trimmed V and J ends, which lost 6 bases and 13 bases, there was a span of 4 bases. The CDR3 consists of 8 residues. CDR3 region: CASSPQHF. CDR3 nucleotide sequence: TGTGCCAGCAGCCCACAGCATTTT.

The chain has TRBV18 and TRBJ1-1; 7 positions match TRBD1. The CDR3 runs to 15 residues. V lost 2 bases, J lost 0 bases, and 3 bases stayed unmatched. Germline CDR1 reads KGHSH; CDR2 reads LQKENI. CDR3 amino acids: CASSPGQALNTEAFF. The DNA for the CDR3 is TGTGCCAGCTCACCAGGACAGGCCCTGAACACTGAAGCTTTCTTT.

V and J are TRBV2 and TRBJ2-3, with 8 bases that match TRBD1. Germline CDR1 is SNHLY and CDR2 is FYNNEI. The J segment lost 0 bases and the V segment lost 5 bases, leaving 19 bases of the junction unmatched. The length of the CDR3 is 20 residues. CDR3 bases: TGTGCCAGCAGTTTACAGGGGGTGACATTATTTCTCACTAGCACAGATACGCAGTATTTT. Encoded protein: CASSLQGVTLFLTSTDTQYF.

The rearrangement links TRBV5-1 to TRBJ1-4; perhaps TRBD1 as D (6 bases). Germline V gene data show CDR1 as SGHRS and CDR2 as YFSETQ. The V end was cut by 1 base, the J end by 5 bases, with 9 bases between. The CDR3 sequence is 14 residues long. CDR3 residues: CASSLQGLNEKLFF. CDR3 nucleotides: TGCGCCAGCAGCTTGCAGGGGCTAAATGAAAAACTGTTTTTT.

The V and J genes are TRBV28 and TRBJ2-2, with D unresolved. V lost 5 bases, J lost 0 bases, and 7 bases lay in between. In germline, CDR1 is MDHEN, CDR2 SYDVKM. The CDR3 spans 14 residues. The CDR3 is CASSRSANTGELFF. The CDR3 DNA is TGTGCCAGCAGTAGGAGCGCGAACACCGGGGAGCTGTTTTTT.

As regards this clone: Other DNA sequences in this sample translate to the same CDR3. The CDR3 spells CASSRTGTGGPYEQFF. The CDR3 bases are TGTGCCAGCAGTAGAACCGGGACAGGGGGACCCTATGAGCAGTTCTTC. The chain is built from TRBV6-4 and TRBJ2-1, with 11 bases identical to TRBD1. The CDR3 spans 16 residues. Germline V CDR1 and CDR2: MRHNA, SNTAGT. The V and J ends lost 5 bases and 8 bases, in that order; junction bases with no gene match: 11.

The rearrangement links TRBV7-8 to TRBJ1-4; the D gene is possibly TRBD1 (6 bases). The CDR3 has 20 residues. CDR1 and CDR2 from the germline V gene are SGHVS and FQNEAQ. V lost 3 bases and J lost 9, with 32 bases in between. CDR3: CASSFSNREPLLSVNKKLFF. In DNA form, the CDR3 reads TGTGCCAGCAGCTTTTCGAACAGGGAGCCCCTTCTCTCGGTGAATAAAAAACTGTTTTTT.

The chain carries TRBV15 and TRBJ1-4; D is possibly TRBD1 (6 bases). CDR3 length: 14 amino acids. Between the trimmed V and J ends, which lost 3 bases and 7 bases, there was a span of 12 bases. Germline V gene lookup returns CDR1 LNHNV and CDR2 YYDKDF (reference sequence). The CDR3 region is CATSSTGWVEKLFF. CDR3 nucleotide sequence: TGTGCCACCAGCAGTACAGGGTGGGTTGAAAAACTGTTTTTT.

This chain links TRBV18 with TRBJ2-5; D unresolved. Between the trimmed V and J ends, which lost 3 bases and 1 base, there was a span of 6 bases. Germline loops: CDR1 KGHSH, CDR2 LQKENI. The CDR3 is made up of 13 amino acids. The CDR3 protein is CASSPTLQETQYF. DNA for the CDR3: TGTGCCAGCTCACCGACACTCCAAGAGACCCAGTACTTC.

About this clone itself: Its ends do not fully match the called genes, so a read error is possible. The chain uses TRBV5-1 and TRBJ2-3, with a weak D call TRBD1 (5 bases). The CDR3 has 13 amino acids. Per the germline V gene, CDR1 is SGHRS and CDR2 is YFSETQ. Here the CDR3 DNA reads TGCGCCAGCAGCTTCGACAGCACAGGTACGCAGTATTTT. Translation gives CASSFDSTGTQYF.

The chain uses TRBV2 and TRBJ2-5; 10 nucleotides match TRBD2. Germline lookup yields CDR1 SNHLY and CDR2 FYNNEI. V dropped 2 bases and J dropped 5; count of bases not matched to a gene: 2. The CDR3 has 14 amino acids. The CDR3 sequence is CASSELTSGETQYF. In DNA form, the CDR3 reads TGTGCCAGCAGTGAACTGACTAGCGGGGAGACCCAGTACTTC.

The chain couples TRBV19 to TRBJ2-5; 11 nucleotides align to TRBD2. The J call is uncertain, as TRBJ2-7 better fits the DNA end. Germline-derived CDR1 and CDR2 are LNHDA and SQIVND (reference sequence). The CDR3 loop spans 16 amino acids. The CDR3 is CASSSVKGLADTEQYF. The CDR3 DNA is TGTGCCAGTAGTAGCGTTAAGGGACTAGCGGACACCGAGCAGTACTTC.

This clone appeared a single time. The gene calls are TRBV15 and TRBJ1-1; 8 positions agree with TRBD1. V was clipped by 0 bases and J by 1 base; unmatched bases: 4. Per the germline V gene, CDR1 is LNHNV and CDR2 is YYDKDF (reference sequence). This CDR3 contains 16 residues. CDR3 sequence reads: CATSRDRGQANTEAFF. The CDR3 DNA is TGTGCCACCAGCAGAGATAGGGGACAGGCGAACACTGAAGCTTTCTTT.

The CDR3 here is CASSLQGVTEKLFF. In DNA, the CDR3 is TGCGCCAGCAGCCTCCAGGGGGTCACTGAAAAACTGTTTTTT. This rearrangement joins TRBV4-1 to TRBJ1-4, with TRBD1 matching over 7 bases. V shed 4 bases and J 7 bases; nucleotides not matched to a gene: 6. Germline V lookup: CDR1 MGHRA, CDR2 YSYEKL. This CDR3 region has 14 residues.

The gene calls are TRBV14 and TRBJ1-6, with 11 bases fitting TRBD1. The CDR3 consists of 16 residues. Germline V gene lookup returns CDR1 SGHDN and CDR2 FVKESK. V shed 4 bases, J shed 8 bases, and the junction held 7 bases outside the gene matches. The CDR3, as DNA: TGTGCCAGCAGCCCTAGGGACAGGGGGGTTTATTCACCCCTCCACTTT. It translates to CASSPRDRGVYSPLHF.

Regarding this clone: A junction boundary mismatches the germline segment, possibly from a read error. The rearrangement joins TRBV7-8 to TRBJ2-1; tentatively, D is TRBD2 (6 bases). There are 15 residues in the CDR3. CDR1 and CDR2 from the germline V gene are SGHVS and FQNEAQ. In DNA form, the CDR3 reads TGTGCCAGCAGCCAATCCTCCGGGAGCGATAATGGGCAGTTCTTC. This codes for CASSQSSGSDNGQFF.

V and J are TRBV30 and TRBJ1-1; 10 bases fit TRBD1. Germline CDR1 is GTSNPN and CDR2 is SVGIG (reference sequence). CDR3 length: 13 residues. Germline trimming cut 2 bases from V and 7 bases from J; bases unmatched to any gene: 4. CDR3 DNA: TGTGCCTGGAGTACGGGACAGGGGTGTGAAGCTTTCTTT. It encodes CAWSTGQGCEAFF.

V and J are TRBV19 and TRBJ2-1, with 9 bases that match TRBD1. This CDR3 is 16 amino acids long. The germline CDR1 and CDR2 sequences are LNHDA and SQIVND (reference sequence). V trimming: 7 bases; J trimming: 9 bases; junction bases outside the gene matches: 16. The CDR3 bases are TGTGCCAGTACCATCACCGGGACAGGGTTGTGGGGTGAGCAGTTCTTC. This codes for CASTITGTGLWGEQFF.

The chain has TRBV19 and TRBJ2-1; 11 positions match TRBD2. The length of the CDR3 is 14 residues. Trimming at V came to 7 bases and at J to 6 bases, leaving 5 bases not matched to a gene. Germline CDR1 reads LNHDA; CDR2 reads SQIVND (reference sequence). CDR3 amino acids: CASTTSGSINEQFF. The DNA of the CDR3 is TGTGCCAGTACCACTAGCGGGAGTATCAATGAGCAGTTCTTC.

The chain has TRBV6-1 and TRBJ2-2; the D gene is possibly TRBD2 (6 bases). The germline CDR1 and CDR2 sequences are MNHNS and SASEGT. There are 13 residues in the CDR3. Trimming took 4 bases from V and 6 from J, leaving 9 bases between them. CDR3 sequence (DNA): TGTGCCAGCAGTGTAACGGGGGCCGGGGAGCTGTTTTTT. It yields the protein CASSVTGAGELFF.

The CDR3 is CASRLQGAGYGYTF. In DNA, the CDR3 is TGTGCCAGCAGGTTGCAGGGGGCAGGCTATGGCTACACCTTC. The chain recombines TRBV27 with TRBJ1-2, with 8 positions matching TRBD1. Trimming at V came to 6 bases and at J to 4 bases, leaving 7 bases not matched to a gene. The CDR3 covers 14 residues. The germline V gene encodes CDR1 MNHEY and CDR2 SMNVEV (reference sequence).

A few counts support this clone. CDR3: CASSLNFATDLAKNIQYF. In DNA form, the CDR3 reads TGCGCCAGCAGCTTGAACTTTGCGACAGATCTAGCCAAAAACATTCAGTACTTC. The V and J genes are TRBV5-1 and TRBJ2-4; a possible D gene is TRBD1 (5 bases). The V gene's germline CDR1 is SGHRS and CDR2 YFSETQ. The V end was cut by 1 base, the J end by 0 bases, with 17 bases between. CDR3 length: 18 residues.

The V gene is TRBV7-6, the J gene TRBJ2-1; 10 bases agree with TRBD2. Germline values: CDR1 SGHVS, CDR2 FNYEAQ. J was trimmed by 8 bases and V by 6 bases; bases with no gene match: 7. This CDR3 spans 14 amino acids. CDR3 nucleotide sequence: TGTGCCAGCAGTGTGGAGCGGGAGGGGTATGAGCAGTTCTTC. Translated: CASSVEREGYEQFF.

The rearrangement links TRBV18 to TRBJ2-7; possible D gene TRBD2, 5 bases. The CDR3 contains 14 residues. Germline lookup yields CDR1 KGHSH and CDR2 LQKENI. The V end lost 3 bases, the J end lost 6 bases, and 15 bases lay between the germline ends. CDR3 amino acids: CASSPADGRAEQYV. CDR3 bases: TGTGCCAGCTCACCGGCCGATGGGCGGGCCGAGCAGTACGTC.

V gene TRBV29-1 combines with J gene TRBJ2-3, with D possibly being TRBD2 (6 bases). Germline CDR1 is SQVTM and CDR2 is ANQGSEA. The V end was cut by 7 bases, the J end by 1 base, with 12 bases between. This CDR3 is 13 amino acids long. CDR3 nucleotide sequence: TGCAGCGCCGCAGGCGGGGGCACAGATACGCAGTATTTT. This translates into CSAAGGGTDTQYF.